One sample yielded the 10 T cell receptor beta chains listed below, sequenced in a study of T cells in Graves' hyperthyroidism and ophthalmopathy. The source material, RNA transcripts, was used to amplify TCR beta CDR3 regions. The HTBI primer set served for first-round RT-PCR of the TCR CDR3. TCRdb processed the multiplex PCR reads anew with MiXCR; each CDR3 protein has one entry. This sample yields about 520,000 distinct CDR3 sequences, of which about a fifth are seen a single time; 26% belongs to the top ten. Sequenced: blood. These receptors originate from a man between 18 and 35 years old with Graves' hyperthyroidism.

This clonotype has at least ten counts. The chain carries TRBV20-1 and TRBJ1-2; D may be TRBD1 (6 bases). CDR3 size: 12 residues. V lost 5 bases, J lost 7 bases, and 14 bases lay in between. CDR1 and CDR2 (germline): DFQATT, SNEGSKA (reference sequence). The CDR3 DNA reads TGCAGTGCTGGGGGGGGCCGTCCTGGCTACACCTTC. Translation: CSAGGGRPGYTF.

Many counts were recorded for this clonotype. CDR3 region: CASSYSGTYGYTF. The CDR3 region has the DNA TGTGCCAGCAGTTACTCGGGGACCTATGGCTACACCTTC. This chain uses TRBV6-5 with TRBJ1-2; D is perhaps TRBD1 (5 bases). The CDR3 covers 13 residues. Germline CDR1 reads MNHEY; CDR2 reads SVGAGI. V shed 0 bases and J shed 4 bases, with 6 bases lying between them.

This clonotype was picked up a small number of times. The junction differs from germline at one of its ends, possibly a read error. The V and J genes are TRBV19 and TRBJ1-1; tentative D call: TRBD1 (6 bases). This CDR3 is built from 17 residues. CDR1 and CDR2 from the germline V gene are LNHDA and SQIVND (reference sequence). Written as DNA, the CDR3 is TGTGCCAGTAGTTACACAGGGAGAAGGAGCGGTACGCCTGAATCTTTCTTT. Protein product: CASSYTGRRSGTPESFF.

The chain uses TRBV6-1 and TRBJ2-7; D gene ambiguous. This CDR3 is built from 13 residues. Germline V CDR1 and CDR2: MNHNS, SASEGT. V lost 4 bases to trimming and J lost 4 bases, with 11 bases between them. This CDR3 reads CASSVTDSYEQYF. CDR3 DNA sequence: TGTGCCAGCAGTGTCACGGATTCGTACGAGCAGTACTTC.

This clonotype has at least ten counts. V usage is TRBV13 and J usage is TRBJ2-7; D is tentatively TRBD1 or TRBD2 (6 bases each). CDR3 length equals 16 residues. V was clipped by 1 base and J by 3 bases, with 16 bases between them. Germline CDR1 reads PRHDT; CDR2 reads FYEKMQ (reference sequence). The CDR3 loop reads CASSLVHRVGGYEQYF. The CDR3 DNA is TGTGCCAGCAGCTTAGTCCACAGGGTCGGGGGCTACGAGCAGTACTTC.

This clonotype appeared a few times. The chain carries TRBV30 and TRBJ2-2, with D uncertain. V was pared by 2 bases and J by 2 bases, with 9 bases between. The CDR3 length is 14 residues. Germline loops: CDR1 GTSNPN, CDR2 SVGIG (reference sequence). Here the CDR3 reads CAWSSATNTGELFF. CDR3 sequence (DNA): TGTGCCTGGAGTTCCGCAACTAACACCGGGGAGCTGTTTTTT.

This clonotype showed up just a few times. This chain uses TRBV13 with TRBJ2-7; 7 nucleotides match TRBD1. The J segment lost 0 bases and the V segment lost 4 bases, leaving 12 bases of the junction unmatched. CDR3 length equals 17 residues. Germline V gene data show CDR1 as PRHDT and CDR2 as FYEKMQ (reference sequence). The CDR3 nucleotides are TGTGCCAGCAGCTCAAGACAGGGAACCAGACTCTCCTACGAGCAGTACTTC. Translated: CASSSRQGTRLSYEQYF.

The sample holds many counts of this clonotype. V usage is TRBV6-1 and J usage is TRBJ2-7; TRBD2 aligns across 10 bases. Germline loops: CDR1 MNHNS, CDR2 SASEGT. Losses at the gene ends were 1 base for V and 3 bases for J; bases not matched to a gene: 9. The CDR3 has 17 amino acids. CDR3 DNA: TGTGCCAGCAGTGAAGTGGTTCCTAGCGGGGGAGTCTACGAGCAGTACTTC. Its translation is CASSEVVPSGGVYEQYF.

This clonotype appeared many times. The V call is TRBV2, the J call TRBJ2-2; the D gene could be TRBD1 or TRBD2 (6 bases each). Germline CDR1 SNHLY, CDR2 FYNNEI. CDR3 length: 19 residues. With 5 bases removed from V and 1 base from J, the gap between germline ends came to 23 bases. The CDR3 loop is CASSPSTGAGVRNTGELFF. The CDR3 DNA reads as TGTGCCAGCAGTCCCTCGACAGGAGCGGGCGTAAGGAACACCGGGGAGCTGTTTTTT.

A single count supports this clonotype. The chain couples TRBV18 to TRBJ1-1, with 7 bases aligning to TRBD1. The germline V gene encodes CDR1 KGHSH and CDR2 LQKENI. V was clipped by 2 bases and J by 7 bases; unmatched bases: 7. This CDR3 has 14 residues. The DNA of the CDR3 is TGTGCCAGCTCACCATCGACAGGGCCCGGTGAAGCTTTCTTT. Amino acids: CASSPSTGPGEAFF. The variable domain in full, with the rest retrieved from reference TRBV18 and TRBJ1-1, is NAGVMQNPRHLVRRRGQEARLRCSPMKGHSHVYWYRQLPEEGLKFMVYLQKENIIDESGMPKERFSAEFPKEGPSILRIQQVVRGDSAAYFCASSPSTGPGEAFFGQGTRLTVV.